Below are 22 T cell receptor beta chains sequenced from a single sample in a study of cytomegalovirus exposure and HLA in healthy donors. Use of 60 Vbeta and 13 Jbeta primers characterized the PCR. Clones were read by immunoSEQ multiplex PCR, and TCRdb kept only the in-frame ones, dropping some. The table shows about 130,000 clones, with about 81% occurring only once. The sample taken for sequencing was PBMCs. Every receptor here comes from a woman aged 40 to 55 in good health and CMV-seropositive.

The chain uses TRBV5-4 and TRBJ1-5; D uncertain. CDR1 SGHNT and CDR2 YYREEE come from the germline V gene (reference sequence). Trimming shortened V by 4 bases and J by 2 bases, and 13 bases separated the two germline ends. The length of the CDR3 is 15 residues. Here the CDR3 reads CASSQYEGGNQPQHF. CDR3 nucleotide sequence: TGTGCCAGCAGCCAATATGAAGGAGGCAATCAGCCCCAGCATTTT. The entire variable domain, with the rest obtained from reference TRBV5-4 and TRBJ1-5, is as follows: ETGVTQSPTHLIKTRGQQVTLRCSSQSGHNTVSWYQQALGQGPQFIFQYYREEENGRGNFPPRFSGLQFPNYSSELNVNALELDDSALYLCASSQYEGGNQPQHFGDGTRLSIL.

V is TRBV19 and J is TRBJ1-4, with D possibly matching TRBD1 (5 bases). Trimming shortened V by 5 bases and J by 2 bases, and 15 bases separated the two germline ends. CDR3 length equals 16 residues. CDR1 and CDR2 from the germline V gene are LNHDA and SQIVND (reference sequence). CDR3 DNA: TGTGCCAGTAGTCCAAATCTTGGGGGGACTAATGAAAAACTGTTTTTT. This encodes CASSPNLGGTNEKLFF.

The chain has TRBV18 and TRBJ1-1; D is unresolved. The germline gives CDR1 KGHSH, CDR2 LQKENI. The V end lost 3 bases, the J end lost 1 base, and 6 bases lay between the germline ends. CDR3 size: 13 residues. The CDR3 sequence is CASSPTGNTEAFF. Written as DNA, the CDR3 is TGTGCCAGCTCACCGACGGGGAACACTGAAGCTTTCTTT. The full variable domain, completed using reference TRBV18 and TRBJ1-1, is NAGVMQNPRHLVRRRGQEARLRCSPMKGHSHVYWYRQLPEEGLKFMVYLQKENIIDESGMPKERFSAEFPKEGPSILRIQQVVRGDSAAYFCASSPTGNTEAFFGQGTRLTVV.

This chain links TRBV6-1 with TRBJ1-4, with D unresolved. Trimming left V 7 bases short and J 5 bases short, with 11 bases between. Germline V gene lookup returns CDR1 MNHNS and CDR2 SASEGT. The CDR3 has 13 residues. CDR3: CASISGQNEKLFF. The CDR3 DNA is TGTGCCAGCATATCAGGCCAAAATGAAAAACTGTTTTTT.

The rearrangement links TRBV2 to TRBJ1-2; unclear D gene. The length of the CDR3 is 15 residues. Trimming shortened V by 3 bases and J by 2 bases, and 13 bases separated the two germline ends. CDR1 and CDR2 (germline): SNHLY, FYNNEI. In nucleotides, the CDR3 is TGTGCCAGCAGTGACGACGGGTCCACAAACTATGGCTACACCTTC. Translated: CASSDDGSTNYGYTF. Variable domain in full (rest from reference TRBV2 and TRBJ1-2): EPEVTQTPSHQVTQMGQEVILRCVPISNHLYFYWYRQILGQKVEFLVSFYNNEISEKSEIFDDQFSVERPDGSNFTLKIRSTKLEDSAMYFCASSDDGSTNYGYTFGSGTRLTVV.

The chain joins TRBV5-1 to TRBJ2-5, with 11 nucleotides matching TRBD1. CDR1 and CDR2 (germline): SGHRS, YFSETQ. The CDR3 totals 16 residues. V was clipped by 0 bases and J by 4 bases; unmatched bases: 5. The CDR3 coding sequence is TGCGCCAGCAGCTTGGCCCCTGGGACAGGGGGAGAGACCCAGTACTTC. Its protein is CASSLAPGTGGETQYF. The variable domain in full, completed from reference TRBV5-1 and TRBJ2-5, reads KAGVTQTPRYLIKTRGQQVTLSCSPISGHRSVSWYQQTPGQGLQFLFEYFSETQRNKGNFPGRFSGRQFSNSRSEMNVSTLELGDSALYLCASSLAPGTGGETQYFGPGTRLLVL.

The chain couples TRBV7-2 to TRBJ2-2, with 7 bases matching TRBD1. Unmatched junction bases numbered 10, after V lost 2 bases and J lost 1 base. Germline V gene lookup returns CDR1 SGHTA and CDR2 FQGNSA. The CDR3 has 18 amino acids. In DNA form, the CDR3 reads TGTGCCAGCAGCTTAAAGCCCCCCTGGACAGGGAACACCGGGGAGCTGTTTTTT. This gives the protein CASSLKPPWTGNTGELFF.

J is TRBJ2-7 and V is TRBV9, with 9 bases lining up with TRBD1. V shed 0 bases and J 5 bases; nucleotides not matched to a gene: 12. The V gene's germline CDR1 is SGDLS and CDR2 YYNGEE. The CDR3 totals 17 residues. For the CDR3, the DNA is TGTGCCAGCAGCGTAGCTACCTCGGGACAGGGTCCTAACGAGCAGTACTTC. Protein: CASSVATSGQGPNEQYF.

Note on this clone: Different DNA sequences within this sample yield the same CDR3. J is TRBJ2-5 and V is TRBV7-2; D remains ambiguous. The CDR3 contains 11 residues. Germline V gives CDR1 SGHTA, CDR2 FQGNSA. V gave up 4 bases and J gave up 2 bases, with 2 bases separating them. CDR3 DNA sequence: TGTGCCAGCAGCTCGCAAGAGACCCAGTACTTC. Amino acids: CASSSQETQYF.

The chain links TRBV29-1 to TRBJ2-5, with TRBD2 as a possible D gene (6 bases). Trimming cost V 7 bases and J 5 bases, with 17 bases left between them. The CDR3 covers 13 residues. Germline CDR1 and CDR2: SQVTM and ANQGSEA. The CDR3 region has the DNA TGCAGCGCCGCCCACCGAGGGAGGGAGACCCAGTACTTC. As protein: CSAAHRGRETQYF.

The V gene is TRBV14, the J gene TRBJ2-5; TRBD2 aligns across 14 bases. Germline V lookup: CDR1 SGHDN, CDR2 FVKESK. V lost 1 base and J lost 11; bases outside the gene matches: 9. This CDR3 region has 16 residues. This CDR3 is CASSQGRLAGGTEQYF. The CDR3 DNA reads TGTGCCAGCAGCCAAGGGCGACTAGCGGGAGGGACTGAGCAGTACTTC.

This chain connects TRBV6-5 to TRBJ1-2; D uncertain. The V end lost 2 bases, the J end lost 4 bases, and 11 bases lay between the germline ends. Germline V gene lookup returns CDR1 MNHEY and CDR2 SVGAGI. The CDR3 has 14 amino acids. CDR3 residues: CASSYRGLSYGYTF. The CDR3 DNA sequence: TGTGCCAGCAGTTACCGAGGACTGTCCTATGGCTACACCTTC.

The chain carries TRBV27 and TRBJ2-7; possible D gene TRBD2, 6 bases. The CDR3 is 14 residues long. In germline, CDR1 is MNHEY, CDR2 SMNVEV (reference sequence). V lost 8 bases to trimming and J lost 0 bases, with 14 bases between them. The CDR3 nucleotides read TGTGCCAGCCAACGTGCGGGGTTCTCCTACGAGCAGTACTTC. This encodes CASQRAGFSYEQYF.

This clone appeared once. V is TRBV6-6 and J is TRBJ2-3; D remains ambiguous. Germline assignment: CDR1 MNHNY and CDR2 SVGAGI (reference sequence). This CDR3 has 12 amino acids. The germline V and J ends were trimmed by 5 bases and 6 bases, with 9 bases remaining between them. The CDR3 bases are TGTGCCAGCAGTATCAAAGAGGATACGCAGTATTTT. Translating it yields CASSIKEDTQYF.

This sequence joins TRBV5-1 and TRBJ2-1; 8 nucleotides agree with TRBD2. Trimming cost V 4 bases and J 2 bases; bases outside gene matches: 8. The CDR3 runs to 16 residues. Germline V gives CDR1 SGHRS, CDR2 YFSETQ. CDR3 coding DNA: TGCGCCAGCAGCCAAAATAGCGGGGAGGCCTACAATGAGCAGTTCTTC. Translated, it gives CASSQNSGEAYNEQFF.

The rearrangement joins TRBV5-1 to TRBJ2-1; 8 bases are a match to TRBD2. Germline-derived CDR1 and CDR2 are SGHRS and YFSETQ. J gave up 5 bases and V 3 bases, and 7 bases lay outside the gene matches. The CDR3 sequence is 15 residues long. The DNA for the CDR3 is TGCGCCAGCAGCTGGTTGACTAGCGCGAACAATGAGCAGTTCTTC. It encodes CASSWLTSANNEQFF.

This clone has just a few counts. This sequence joins TRBV19 and TRBJ1-5; TRBD1 matches at 10 bases. CDR3 size: 16 residues. V lost 4 bases and J lost 3; bases outside the gene matches: 6. The germline V gene has CDR1 LNHDA and CDR2 SQIVND (reference sequence). This chain's CDR3 is CASSTSGTGVNQPQHF. DNA for the CDR3: TGTGCCAGTAGTACGTCCGGGACAGGGGTCAATCAGCCCCAGCATTTT. Together with reference TRBV19 and TRBJ1-5, the CDR3 gives the full variable domain: DGGITQSPKYLFRKEGQNVTLSCEQNLNHDAMYWYRQDPGQGLRLIYYSQIVNDFQKGDIAEGYSVSREKKESFPLTVTSAQKNPTAFYLCASSTSGTGVNQPQHFGDGTRLSIL.

The CDR3: CSALAEQETQYF. CDR3 bases: TGCAGCGCCTTAGCCGAGCAAGAGACCCAGTACTTC. The chain links TRBV29-1 to TRBJ2-5; D ambiguous. V lost 7 bases to trimming and J lost 2 bases, with 11 bases between them. This CDR3 is 12 amino acids long. Germline assignment: CDR1 SQVTM and CDR2 ANQGSEA.

This chain uses TRBV28 with TRBJ2-7, with 12 positions matching TRBD2. The germline gives CDR1 MDHEN, CDR2 SYDVKM. The CDR3 loop spans 13 amino acids. V lost 10 bases to trimming and J lost 2 bases; unmatched junction nucleotides: 3. This CDR3 is CATLAGGPYEQYF. The CDR3 DNA sequence: TGTGCCACTCTAGCGGGAGGGCCCTACGAGCAGTACTTC. Filled out from reference TRBV28 and TRBJ2-7, the complete variable domain reads DVKVTQSSRYLVKRTGEKVFLECVQDMDHENMFWYRQDPGLGLRLIYFSYDVKMKEKGDIPEGYSVSREKKERFSLILESASTNQTSMYLCATLAGGPYEQYFGPGTRLTVT.

This clone was seen a handful of times. This rearrangement joins TRBV6-5 to TRBJ2-7, with 13 bases identical to TRBD2. Trimming took 4 bases from V and 1 from J; bases not matched to a gene: 1. Per germline, CDR1 MNHEY and CDR2 SVGAGI. This CDR3 contains 15 residues. CDR3 bases: TGTGCCAGCAGTTGGGGACTAGCGGGATCCTACGAGCAGTACTTC. Its translation: CASSWGLAGSYEQYF.

The chain combines TRBV18 with TRBJ2-5; 12 positions match TRBD2. CDR1 and CDR2 (germline): KGHSH, LQKENI. V was clipped by 3 bases and J by 0 bases; unmatched bases: 5. The CDR3 runs 17 residues. The CDR3 nucleotides are TGTGCCAGCTCACCGCCTGGGACTAGCGGGTACCAAGAGACCCAGTACTTC. This gives the protein CASSPPGTSGYQETQYF.

This clone has just a few counts. The V gene is TRBV28, the J gene TRBJ1-1; no clear D. The V gene lost 6 bases and the J gene lost 0 bases, with 5 bases spanning the gap. The germline CDR1 and CDR2 sequences are MDHEN and SYDVKM. The CDR3 sequence is 12 residues long. Here the CDR3 DNA reads TGTGCCAGCAGCCAAATGAACACTGAAGCTTTCTTT. It encodes CASSQMNTEAFF.